Below are 30 T cell receptor beta chains sequenced from a single sample in a study of CD8+ T cells in alopecia areata. Sequencing used cDNA as its template, made by extracting RNA and reverse transcribing it. Clones were sequenced by immunoSEQ multiplex PCR, and TCRdb holds only the in-frame ones, with some missing. The table includes around 70,000 clones, around 29% detected once. Treatment specified: oral pan-JAK inhibitor, 5-10 mg twice daily. The sequencing used CD8+ T cells sorted from blood, collected at week 4, from a patient treated with tofacitinib. The receptor source for this set is a human donor with alopecia areata.

This clone occurred a few times. J is TRBJ2-3 and V is TRBV7-9, with a tentative D call TRBD2 (5 bases). This CDR3 region has 15 residues. CDR1 and CDR2 from the germline V gene are SEHNR and FQNEAQ (reference sequence). With 5 bases removed from V and 4 bases from J, the gap between germline ends came to 16 bases. The CDR3 reads CASSPFGSAADTQYF. Here the CDR3 DNA reads TGTGCCAGCAGCCCCTTTGGTAGCGCCGCAGATACGCAGTATTTT.

This clone was observed a handful of times. The CDR3 here is CSVARAITGELFF. The CDR3 DNA sequence: TGCAGCGTTGCTAGGGCGATAACCGGGGAGCTGTTTTTT. The gene calls are TRBV29-1 and TRBJ2-2, with D unresolved. CDR3 size: 13 residues. Germline CDR1 SQVTM, CDR2 ANQGSEA. Trimming stripped 4 bases from V and 5 bases from J, with 11 bases between.

This clone was counted a few times. The rearrangement joins TRBV19 to TRBJ1-1, with 7 bases lining up with TRBD1. J gave up 7 bases and V 0 bases, and 8 bases lay outside the gene matches. Germline CDR1 and CDR2: LNHDA and SQIVND (reference sequence). The CDR3 is 15 residues long. Here the CDR3 reads CASSIDLGQLIEAFF. DNA for the CDR3: TGTGCCAGTAGTATAGATCTGGGACAGCTGATTGAAGCTTTCTTT.

This clone was counted between two and nine times. The chain combines TRBV25-1 with TRBJ2-1, with 8 bases that match TRBD1. The V gene's germline CDR1 is MGHDK and CDR2 SYGVNS. Trimming cost V 4 bases and J 4 bases; bases outside gene matches: 9. The CDR3 is made up of 16 amino acids. For the CDR3, the DNA is TGTGCCAGCAGTGCCTCACGGGACAGGTTTTACAATGAGCAGTTCTTC. This sequence encodes CASSASRDRFYNEQFF.

The chain recombines TRBV5-1 with TRBJ1-2, with a weak D call TRBD1 (6 bases). Germline lookup yields CDR1 SGHRS and CDR2 YFSETQ. V lost 4 bases to trimming and J lost 6 bases, with 25 bases between them. This CDR3 has 17 amino acids. This CDR3 reads CASSPNRRNRVGNGYTF. The DNA for the CDR3 is TGCGCCAGCAGCCCAAACCGCCGGAACAGGGTAGGGAATGGCTACACCTTC.

The chain uses TRBV29-1 and TRBJ2-6; D perhaps matches TRBD2 (5 bases). In germline, CDR1 is SQVTM, CDR2 ANQGSEA. The CDR3 is 16 residues long. Between the trimmed V and J ends, which lost 3 bases and 4 bases, there was a span of 16 bases. CDR3: CSVDPIQPGGANVLTF. In nucleotides, the CDR3 is TGCAGCGTTGACCCCATCCAGCCGGGGGGGGCCAACGTCCTGACTTTC.

In the case of this clone: Only one base separates this from a far larger clonotype, so it likely reflects a read error. This same CDR3 is encoded by further DNA sequences in the sample. The gene calls are TRBV7-9 and TRBJ2-3, with D perhaps TRBD1 or TRBD2 (5 bases each). V shed 5 bases and J shed 9 bases, with 12 bases lying between them. Germline V gives CDR1 SEHNR, CDR2 FQNEAQ (reference sequence). CDR3 length: 12 residues. The CDR3 sequence is CASSPYGGTQYF. The DNA for the CDR3 is TGTGCCAGCAGCCCCTATGGGGGAACGCAGTATTTT.

This clone has only a few counts. The chain links TRBV14 to TRBJ2-1, with TRBD1 matching 11 bases. This CDR3 comprises 16 residues. The J segment lost 5 bases and the V segment lost 0 bases, leaving 3 bases of the junction unmatched. Germline values: CDR1 SGHDN, CDR2 FVKESK. CDR3 in amino acids: CASSQDRTGGHNEQFF. CDR3 bases: TGTGCCAGCAGCCAAGACCGGACAGGGGGCCACAATGAGCAGTTCTTC.

The chain combines TRBV29-1 with TRBJ1-2; maybe TRBD1 (6 bases). This CDR3 has 14 amino acids. CDR1 SQVTM and CDR2 ANQGSEA come from the germline V gene. V was trimmed by 7 bases and J by 0 bases, leaving 15 bases between them. The CDR3, as DNA: TGCAGCGACCATAAGGGGGGGACTAACTATGGCTACACCTTC. It codes for CSDHKGGTNYGYTF.

The J gene is TRBJ1-2, the V gene TRBV6-1; TRBD1 might be the D (6 bases). This CDR3 region has 11 residues. Trimming left V 4 bases short and J 7 bases short, with 7 bases between. From germline, CDR1 is MNHNS and CDR2 SASEGT. This CDR3 reads CASSGGLGYTF. The DNA of the CDR3 is TGTGCCAGCAGTGGGGGGCTTGGCTACACCTTC.

The chain has TRBV29-1 and TRBJ2-5, with 11 positions matching TRBD2. J lost 1 base, V lost 4 bases, and 5 bases had no gene match. This CDR3 is 15 amino acids long. CDR1 is SQVTM and CDR2 is ANQGSEA in the germline V gene. CDR3 sequence: CSVAASGRFQETQYF. The CDR3 DNA sequence: TGCAGCGTTGCCGCTAGCGGGAGGTTCCAAGAGACCCAGTACTTC.

J is TRBJ2-1 and V is TRBV6-5; 7 bases are a match to TRBD1. V was clipped by 7 bases and J by 4 bases; unmatched bases: 1. CDR3 length: 12 residues. CDR1 is MNHEY and CDR2 is SVGAGI in the germline V gene. The CDR3 DNA reads as TGTGCCAGCACGGGACAGTACAATGAGCAGTTCTTC. This gives the protein CASTGQYNEQFF.

Only a few counts were recorded for this clone. The rearrangement uses TRBV6-4 and TRBJ2-2, with 10 bases lining up with TRBD2. This CDR3 has 16 residues. Germline V lookup: CDR1 MRHNA, CDR2 SNTAGT. The junction had 3 bases not matched to a gene; V was cut back by 4 bases and J by 1 base. The CDR3 loop reads CASSAWTSGNTGELFF. The DNA for the CDR3 is TGTGCCAGCAGTGCTTGGACTAGCGGGAACACCGGGGAGCTGTTTTTT.

The V gene is TRBV6-1, the J gene TRBJ2-4; unclear D gene. The CDR3 totals 15 residues. Trimming left V 8 bases short and J 3 bases short, with 17 bases between. Germline V lookup: CDR1 MNHNS, CDR2 SASEGT. The CDR3 spells CASEISWADKNIQYF. CDR3 nucleotides: TGTGCCAGCGAAATCTCGTGGGCGGACAAAAACATTCAGTACTTC.

This sequence joins TRBV7-9 and TRBJ2-3; D gene ambiguous. Deletions cut 3 bases from V and 4 bases from J, with 17 bases between. Germline-derived CDR1 and CDR2 are SEHNR and FQNEAQ (reference sequence). CDR3 length equals 16 residues. The DNA of the CDR3 is TGTGCCAGCAGCTTTCCCGGAGTGGTGATCTCAGATACGCAGTATTTT. This codes for CASSFPGVVISDTQYF.

There are many counts of this clone. The V call is TRBV10-3, the J call TRBJ2-5, with 9 bases aligning to TRBD1. Germline lookup yields CDR1 ENHRY and CDR2 SYGVKD. V shed 4 bases and J 3 bases; nucleotides not matched to a gene: 6. The CDR3 covers 15 residues. The CDR3 region has the DNA TGTGCCATCAGTGGGTCTCGGGACAGGGAAGAGACCCAGTACTTC. This sequence encodes CAISGSRDREETQYF.

This rearrangement joins TRBV29-1 to TRBJ1-2; 7 bases line up with TRBD1. This CDR3 has 12 amino acids. Germline V gene data show CDR1 as SQVTM and CDR2 as ANQGSEA. After removal of 4 bases from V and 5 bases from J, the junction contained 4 bases not matched to a gene. As DNA, the CDR3 is TGCAGCGTTGGTGGGGACAGATATGGCTACACCTTC. Its protein is CSVGGDRYGYTF.

The chain carries TRBV19 and TRBJ2-1; 10 nucleotides agree with TRBD2. The CDR3 is 14 amino acids. CDR1 and CDR2 from the germline V gene are LNHDA and SQIVND (reference sequence). V trimming: 4 bases; J trimming: 14 bases; junction bases outside the gene matches: 11. CDR3 in DNA: TGTGCCAGTAGTACAGGGCCTAGCGGGAGCGAAAAGTTCTTC. Translation gives CASSTGPSGSEKFF. The variable domain in full, with the rest retrieved from reference TRBV19 and TRBJ2-1, is DGGITQSPKYLFRKEGQNVTLSCEQNLNHDAMYWYRQDPGQGLRLIYYSQIVNDFQKGDIAEGYSVSREKKESFPLTVTSAQKNPTAFYLCASSTGPSGSEKFFGPGTRLTVL.

The chain has TRBV9 and TRBJ1-2; possibly TRBD1 for D (6 bases). The CDR3 has 11 amino acids. Germline CDR1 and CDR2: SGDLS and YYNGEE. The ends were cut back, 3 bases at V and 8 bases at J, with 8 bases in the middle. The DNA for the CDR3 is TGTGCCAGCAGCGGACAGGTCGGCTACACCTTC. This translates into CASSGQVGYTF.

V gene TRBV27 combines with J gene TRBJ2-7; TRBD2 might be the D (6 bases). Germline CDR1 MNHEY, CDR2 SMNVEV (reference sequence). Trimming shortened V by 3 bases and J by 5 bases, and 14 bases separated the two germline ends. CDR3 length equals 14 residues. The DNA for the CDR3 is TGTGCCAGCAGTTTGGGGGGAGTTGGCAACGAGCAGTACTTC. This gives the protein CASSLGGVGNEQYF.

This rearrangement joins TRBV6-5 to TRBJ2-1; D may match TRBD1 or TRBD2 (5 bases each). CDR3 length equals 15 residues. V shed 6 bases and J shed 0 bases, with 12 bases lying between them. Germline loops: CDR1 MNHEY, CDR2 SVGAGI. The CDR3 DNA follows: TGTGCCAGCAGGGGGGTGGCCCTCTCCTACAATGAGCAGTTCTTC. It translates to CASRGVALSYNEQFF.

The V call is TRBV27, the J call TRBJ1-2, with 7 bases aligning to TRBD1. The CDR3 extends over 14 amino acids. With V trimmed by 6 bases and J by 4 bases, 8 bases remained unmatched. Germline V CDR1 and CDR2: MNHEY, SMNVEV (reference sequence). CDR3 DNA: TGTGCCAGCAGCCCACGGGGACAGACCTATGGCTACACCTTC. It is translated as CASSPRGQTYGYTF.

This chain joins TRBV7-9 and TRBJ2-7; 13 nucleotides line up with TRBD2. Germline CDR1 SEHNR, CDR2 FQNEAQ (reference sequence). V was clipped by 8 bases and J by 3 bases; unmatched bases: 4. The CDR3 covers 14 residues. CDR3 region: CASSGTSGNYEQYF. CDR3 bases: TGTGCCAGCTCTGGGACTAGCGGGAACTACGAGCAGTACTTC.

This chain uses TRBV29-1 with TRBJ1-1, with D perhaps TRBD1 (5 bases). V was clipped by 5 bases and J by 5 bases, with 15 bases between them. The CDR3 consists of 13 residues. Germline V gives CDR1 SQVTM, CDR2 ANQGSEA. The DNA of the CDR3 is TGCAGCGTTCCCTACGGTGAGGGGACTGAAGCTTTCTTT. It codes for CSVPYGEGTEAFF.

The chain carries TRBV27 and TRBJ2-7, with 9 bases identical to TRBD1. CDR3 length: 15 residues. J gave up 2 bases and V 5 bases, and 7 bases lay outside the gene matches. Germline loops: CDR1 MNHEY, CDR2 SMNVEV (reference sequence). The CDR3 sequence is CASSPGTGPTYEQYF. CDR3 nucleotide sequence: TGTGCCAGCAGTCCTGGGACAGGGCCGACCTACGAGCAGTACTTC.

This chain links TRBV25-1 with TRBJ2-3; 10 nucleotides agree with TRBD2. V shed 3 bases, J shed 4 bases, and the junction held 7 bases outside the gene matches. From germline, CDR1 is MGHDK and CDR2 SYGVNS. The CDR3 has 16 amino acids. CDR3 loop: CASSEELAGVADTQYF. Written as DNA, the CDR3 is TGTGCCAGCAGTGAGGAGCTAGCGGGAGTTGCAGATACGCAGTATTTT.

The chain joins TRBV19 to TRBJ1-2; D gene uncertain. This CDR3 has 15 residues. The V and J ends lost 4 bases and 3 bases respectively, with 15 bases between them. Per germline, CDR1 LNHDA and CDR2 SQIVND (reference sequence). CDR3 loop: CASSRNRHLDYGYTF. The CDR3 nucleotides read TGTGCCAGTAGTAGGAACAGACACCTCGACTATGGCTACACCTTC.

The chain has TRBV29-1 and TRBJ1-2; D gene ambiguous. The CDR3 runs to 13 residues. Germline CDR1 SQVTM, CDR2 ANQGSEA. V was trimmed by 0 bases and J by 2 bases, leaving 7 bases between them. In nucleotides, the CDR3 is TGCAGCGTTGAAGAGCGGCAGAACTATGGCTACACCTTC. Protein: CSVEERQNYGYTF.

This clone turned up a few times. The junction differs from germline at one of its ends, possibly a read error. This rearrangement joins TRBV29-1 to TRBJ2-7, with 7 bases matching TRBD1. Germline V gives CDR1 SQVTM, CDR2 ANQGSEA. The CDR3 contains 13 residues. This CDR3 reads CSVATGVSHEQYF. In DNA form, the CDR3 reads TGCAGCGTTGCCACAGGGGTCTCCCACGAGCAGTACTTC.

The chain has TRBV4-3 and TRBJ1-2, with 7 bases identical to TRBD1. Germline V lookup: CDR1 LGHNA, CDR2 YSLEER. CDR3 length equals 16 residues. The V gene end was trimmed by 4 bases and the J gene end by 3 bases; junction bases not matched to a gene: 11. In DNA, the CDR3 is TGCGCCAGCAGCCGCCCAGGGACAGTCACTTACTATGGCTACACCTTC. It translates to CASSRPGTVTYYGYTF.